This entry describes one TCR beta chain. These data are taken from a study of identical twins. CDR1 DFQATT and CDR2 SNEGSKA come from the germline V gene (reference sequence). The CDR3 totals 11 residues. Trimming removed 3 bases from V and 4 bases from J, with 7 bases in between. TCRdb ran MiXCR on the 5' RACE reads and lists one entry per CDR3 protein. The sample has 1.5 million to 2 million distinct CDR3 sequences, around 29% seen once. The sample comprised cord blood. V usage is TRBV20-1 and J usage is TRBJ2-7; D unclear. The TCR was taken from a newborn girl in good health. This CDR3 reads CSASKVYEQYF. The CDR3 bases are TGCAGTGCTAGTAAGGTATACGAGCAGTACTTC.